This T cell receptor beta chain was found in a study of shared clonotypes between healthy human individuals. Study outcomes and limitations: Though the depth was large, rarefaction showed that sorted-subset sequencing was incomplete. Relative to their counterparts shared across all four donors, non-shared clonotypes exhibited diminished generation probabilities. Few donors restricted represented genetic and exposure-history diversity.

Produced via immunoSEQ multiplex PCR; TCRdb's table is partial and in-frame only. The repertoire holds about 2 million clones, with over 85% as singletons. Concerning this clone itself: Its antigen is as yet unknown.

CD45RO-negative cells were positively selected for CCR7, leaving out terminally differentiated effector memory CD45RA+ cells. CDR3 length equals 13 residues. CDR1 and CDR2 (germline): ENHRY, SYGVKD. V shed 7 bases, J shed 8 bases, and the junction held 7 bases outside the gene matches. The chain recombines TRBV10-3 with TRBJ1-2; 10 nucleotides agree with TRBD1. The sample taken for sequencing was naive CD8+ T cells sorted from blood. The source of this sequence is a man aged 18 to 35 in good health. The CDR3: CAITADRGEGYTF. CDR3 bases: TGTGCCATCACCGCGGACAGGGGGGAGGGCTACACCTTC.